This entry lists 14 T cell receptor beta chains sequenced from one sample in a study of breast tumors, draining lymph nodes, adjacent tissues. Samples came from axillary lymph nodes draining the breast cancer. MiXCR, applied by TCRdb to the multiplex PCR reads, yields one record per CDR3 protein. The profile shows roughly 100,000 distinct CDR3 sequences, around 30% of them singletons. The specimen was axillary lymph node tissue. The receptor source for this set is a female donor with breast cancer. Some clones in this sample may be carry-over from other donors' samples.

This sequence joins TRBV7-9 and TRBJ2-7, with D tentatively TRBD1 or TRBD2 (5 bases each). V lost 1 base and J lost 3, with 16 bases in between. Germline-derived CDR1 and CDR2 are SEHNR and FQNEAQ (reference sequence). This CDR3 has 16 amino acids. This chain's CDR3 is CASSLVEGRNYYEQYF. CDR3 DNA sequence: TGTGCCAGCAGCTTAGTCGAGGGGCGGAACTACTACGAGCAGTACTTC.

In this sample, this clonotype turned up many times. J is TRBJ1-1 and V is TRBV20-1; D unresolved. CDR1 is DFQATT, CDR2 SNEGSKA, per germline (reference sequence). The V gene lost 3 bases and the J gene lost 0 bases, with 17 bases spanning the gap. This CDR3 is built from 16 residues. CDR3 amino acids: CSASLEGRLMNTEAFF. The CDR3 coding sequence is TGCAGTGCTAGCTTGGAGGGTAGGCTTATGAACACTGAAGCTTTCTTT.

This clonotype was found many times. J is TRBJ2-4 and V is TRBV24-1; D gene ambiguous. From germline, CDR1 is KGHDR and CDR2 SFDVKD. The CDR3 spans 13 residues. Trimming removed 8 bases from V and 2 bases from J, with 9 bases in between. The CDR3 bases are TGTGCCACCAATTTGGCCCCCAAAAACATTCAGTACTTC. Its protein is CATNLAPKNIQYF.

The J gene is TRBJ2-2, the V gene TRBV7-9, with unresolved D. V gave up 1 base and J gave up 4 bases, with 4 bases separating them. CDR1 SEHNR and CDR2 FQNEAQ come from the germline V gene (reference sequence). CDR3 length: 13 residues. The CDR3 DNA reads as TGTGCCAGCAGCTTAGGGAGCACCGGGGAGCTGTTTTTT. It translates to CASSLGSTGELFF.

This clonotype was found once. CDR3: CSASPAGGNTGELFF. The CDR3 DNA reads TGCAGTGCTAGCCCCGCGGGGGGTAACACCGGGGAGCTGTTTTTT. This chain joins TRBV20-1 and TRBJ2-2; 8 bases line up with TRBD2. The CDR3 extends over 15 amino acids. Germline V CDR1 and CDR2: DFQATT, SNEGSKA (reference sequence). The J segment lost 2 bases and the V segment lost 3 bases, leaving 5 bases of the junction unmatched.

This clonotype was recorded at least ten times. The chain joins TRBV2 to TRBJ2-2, with TRBD2 matching over 12 bases. CDR3 length: 16 amino acids. CDR1 is SNHLY and CDR2 is FYNNEI in the germline V gene. With 6 bases clipped from V and 4 bases from J, the junction kept 6 bases outside the gene matches. Written as DNA, the CDR3 is TGTGCCAGCAGGAGGACTAGCGGGGTGGTCACCGGGGAGCTGTTTTTT. Translated: CASRRTSGVVTGELFF.

In its sample, this clonotype was seen many times. The CDR3 DNA follows: TGTGCCAGCAGCGTAGGGGACAATAAGAACACTGAAGCTTTCTTT. Amino acids: CASSVGDNKNTEAFF. The chain is built from TRBV9 and TRBJ1-1; a possible D gene is TRBD1 (6 bases). The CDR3 loop spans 15 amino acids. The V gene lost 0 bases and the J gene lost 1 base, with 10 bases spanning the gap. The V gene's germline CDR1 is SGDLS and CDR2 YYNGEE.

This clonotype was seen repeatedly, ten times or more. Just one base apart from a much larger clone, this may be a read error. The V gene is TRBV7-8, the J gene TRBJ2-5; 8 bases are a match to TRBD2. Looked up from germline, CDR1 is SGHVS and CDR2 is FQNEAQ. This CDR3 spans 15 amino acids. In DNA, the CDR3 is TGTGCCAGCAGCTTGTGGGCGGGAGGTCAAGAGACCCAGCACTTC. It encodes CASSLWAGGQETQHF.

The sample holds many counts of this clonotype. The rearrangement joins TRBV18 to TRBJ2-2; 7 bases agree with TRBD1. Unmatched junction bases numbered 15, after V lost 5 bases and J lost 6 bases. Germline V gene lookup returns CDR1 KGHSH and CDR2 LQKENI. This CDR3 comprises 17 residues. DNA of the CDR3: TGTGCCAGCTCAAGGTCCCATAGGACAGGACTCCCCGGGGAGCTGTTTTTT. This translates into CASSRSHRTGLPGELFF.

This clonotype has only a few counts. It may be a read error: a sequence one base away is much more abundant. The chain has TRBV6-5 and TRBJ2-3, with no clear D. The CDR3 loop spans 13 amino acids. V was pared by 5 bases and J by 5 bases, with 11 bases between. The germline V gene has CDR1 MNHEY and CDR2 SVGAGI. CDR3 coding DNA: TGTGCCAGCAGTCACCACCGAGAAGATACGCAGTATTTT. Amino acid sequence: CASSHHREDTQYF.

In its sample, this clonotype was seen a few times. The germline gene is not matched at one end of the junction; a read error may be the cause. The chain employs TRBV7-8 and TRBJ2-1; D remains ambiguous. CDR3 length: 13 amino acids. Germline-derived CDR1 and CDR2 are SGHVS and FQNEAQ. The CDR3 loop is CASSRTHNNEQFF. The CDR3 nucleotides are TGCGCCAGCAGCCGGACCCATAACAATGAGCAGTTCTTC.

Only one count was recorded for this clonotype. The chain employs TRBV2 and TRBJ2-7; perhaps TRBD2 as D (6 bases). The CDR3 runs to 14 residues. Trimming shortened V by 5 bases and J by 0 bases, and 11 bases separated the two germline ends. Germline CDR1 reads SNHLY; CDR2 reads FYNNEI. DNA for the CDR3: TGTGCCAGCAGTATGACTAGTAGCTCCTACGAGCAGTACGTC. It yields the protein CASSMTSSSYEQYV.

This clonotype occurred many times. V usage is TRBV20-1 and J usage is TRBJ2-7, with 10 bases matching TRBD1. Germline CDR1 reads DFQATT; CDR2 reads SNEGSKA (reference sequence). Losses at the gene ends were 6 bases for V and 4 bases for J; bases not matched to a gene: 12. The CDR3 contains 15 residues. The CDR3 bases are TGCAGTGCCACCAAGTACGGGACAGGGGTTTACGAGCAGTACTTC. Amino acid sequence: CSATKYGTGVYEQYF.

This clonotype was counted ten times or more. The chain joins TRBV18 to TRBJ2-6, with 7 bases lining up with TRBD1. The germline V gene has CDR1 KGHSH and CDR2 LQKENI. The V segment lost 3 bases and the J segment 0 bases; nucleotides outside the gene matches: 5. The CDR3 totals 17 residues. CDR3 amino acids: CASSPTGDSSGANVLTF. The DNA for the CDR3 is TGTGCCAGCTCACCCACAGGGGACAGCTCTGGGGCCAACGTCCTGACTTTC.